Listed here are 17 T cell receptor beta chains from one sample, sequenced in a study of T cell repertoires in cytomegalovirus infection. MiXCR was run by TCRdb on the reads, yielding one entry per CDR3 protein. The sample includes 97,000 or so distinct CDR3 sequences, approximately 15% of them seen just once. Sequencing was done on a sample of PBMCs. The receptors originated from a human donor in good health (CMV status not recorded). Some clones in this sample may be carry-over from other donors' samples.

This clonotype was detected many times. The gene calls are TRBV7-2 and TRBJ1-4, with D hard to call. The ends were cut back, 4 bases at V and 4 bases at J, with 7 bases in the middle. This CDR3 contains 13 residues. Germline V CDR1 and CDR2: SGHTA, FQGNSA. CDR3 in amino acids: CASSSLFNEKLFF. As DNA, the CDR3 is TGTGCCAGCAGCTCACTCTTTAATGAAAAACTGTTTTTT.

This clonotype was counted only a few times. This chain links TRBV7-9 with TRBJ2-7; weak D call: TRBD1 (6 bases). This CDR3 is 14 amino acids long. Germline V lookup: CDR1 SEHNR, CDR2 FQNEAQ (reference sequence). V shed 2 bases and J shed 6 bases, with 14 bases lying between them. In nucleotides, the CDR3 is TGTGCCAGCAGCTTACGGGCAGGGGTGAGCGAGCAGTACTTC. Amino acid sequence: CASSLRAGVSEQYF. Full variable domain (outside the CDR3, taken from reference TRBV7-9 and TRBJ2-7): DTGVSQNPRHKITKRGQNVTFRCDPISEHNRLYWYRQTLGQGPEFLTYFQNEAQLEKSRLLSDRFSAERPKGSFSTLEIQRTEQGDSAMYLCASSLRAGVSEQYFGPGTRLTVT.

Points on this clonotype: Since a much larger clone is just one base distant, this may be a read error. The chain links TRBV5-1 to TRBJ1-6, with 8 bases fitting TRBD1. V trimming: 6 bases; J trimming: 8 bases; junction bases outside the gene matches: 10. Germline V gene sequence: CDR1 SGHRS, CDR2 YFSETQ. CDR3 length: 15 residues. For the CDR3, the DNA is TGCGCCAGCAAGGCTGGGACAGGACTTGATTCACCCCTCCACTTT. Its translation: CASKAGTGLDSPLHF.

This clonotype was seen at least ten times. The chain is built from TRBV7-3 and TRBJ2-6; possibly TRBD1 for D (5 bases). This CDR3 region has 15 residues. V gave up 5 bases and J gave up 2 bases, with 10 bases separating them. Germline V gene sequence: CDR1 SGHTA, CDR2 FQGTGA. The CDR3 bases are TGTGCCAGCAGCGGCCAGGGTACTGGGGCCAACGTCCTGACTTTC. Translated, it gives CASSGQGTGANVLTF.

The CDR3 loop is CASSIGSTGHQPQHF. The CDR3 DNA follows: TGTGCCAGTAGTATAGGGTCGACAGGGCATCAGCCCCAGCATTTT. This rearrangement joins TRBV19 to TRBJ1-5; the match to TRBD1 covers 7 bases. The V gene end was trimmed by 1 base and the J gene end by 5 bases; junction bases not matched to a gene: 5. Germline V lookup: CDR1 LNHDA, CDR2 SQIVND (reference sequence). The CDR3 consists of 15 residues.

The genes are TRBV12-3 or TRBV12-4 and TRBJ1-5; D may be TRBD1 (6 bases). With 5 bases removed from V and 2 bases from J, the gap between germline ends came to 13 bases. The CDR3 runs 15 residues. The CDR3 nucleotides are TGTGCCAGCAGTGGGGCGGGGGCCGGCAATCAGCCCCAGCATTTT. It codes for CASSGAGAGNQPQHF.

The CDR3 DNA follows: TGTGCCAGCAGGGGGACAGGGAGTCCCGGGGAGCTGTTTTTT. Translating gives CASRGTGSPGELFF. The V and J genes are TRBV2 and TRBJ2-2, with TRBD1 identical over 9 bases. Germline assignment: CDR1 SNHLY and CDR2 FYNNEI. V lost 6 bases to trimming and J lost 6 bases; unmatched junction nucleotides: 5. This CDR3 region has 14 residues.

This clonotype was observed a handful of times. The chain links TRBV4-1 to TRBJ2-5; D possibly corresponds to TRBD2 (6 bases). CDR3 length equals 15 residues. V lost 5 bases to trimming and J lost 2 bases, with 15 bases between them. Germline values: CDR1 MGHRA, CDR2 YSYEKL. The CDR3 reads CASSSPTGLQETQYF. DNA for the CDR3: TGCGCCAGCAGCTCCCCCACGGGACTTCAAGAGACCCAGTACTTC.

The V gene is TRBV7-2, the J gene TRBJ2-3; either TRBD1 or TRBD2 may supply D (5 bases each). CDR1 and CDR2 (germline): SGHTA, FQGNSA. V was cut by 6 bases and J by 2 bases, with 9 bases left in between. The CDR3 has 13 residues. CDR3 nucleotides: TGTGCCAGCAGGAGGGGAGCCACAGATACGCAGTATTTT. Translating gives CASRRGATDTQYF.

This clonotype was picked up many times. CDR3 sequence: CASSLLGYRDRSLSSYEQYF. The CDR3 DNA follows: TGTGCCAGCAGCTTATTGGGATACCGGGACAGGTCCCTTAGCTCCTACGAGCAGTACTTC. This sequence joins TRBV7-2 and TRBJ2-7; TRBD1 matches at 8 bases. V was clipped by 2 bases and J by 0 bases; unmatched bases: 18. Germline values: CDR1 SGHTA, CDR2 FQGNSA. The CDR3 loop spans 20 amino acids.

This clonotype has a count of ten or more. This chain connects TRBV7-9 to TRBJ1-1; no clear D gene. CDR1 SEHNR and CDR2 FQNEAQ come from the germline V gene (reference sequence). V was cut by 1 base and J by 2 bases, with 11 bases left in between. The CDR3 is 15 amino acids. CDR3: CASSLVHRSNTEAFF. As DNA, the CDR3 is TGTGCCAGCAGCTTAGTGCACAGATCAAACACTGAAGCTTTCTTT.

The chain combines TRBV30 with TRBJ1-2; tentatively, D is TRBD1 (5 bases). With 5 bases removed from V and 7 bases from J, the gap between germline ends came to 20 bases. Per germline, CDR1 GTSNPN and CDR2 SVGIG (reference sequence). The CDR3 spans 14 residues. CDR3 nucleotide sequence: TGTGCCTGGTTGCCCCCGGGGACCGATACTGGCTACACCTTC. Its protein is CAWLPPGTDTGYTF. The full variable domain, completed using reference TRBV30 and TRBJ1-2, is SQTIHQWPATLVQPVGSPLSLECTVEGTSNPNLYWYRQAAGRGLQLLFYSVGIGQISSEVPQNLSASRPQDRQFILSSKKLLLSDSGFYLCAWLPPGTDTGYTFGSGTRLTVV.

V is TRBV20-1 and J is TRBJ2-2; 9 nucleotides match TRBD2. This CDR3 is 17 amino acids long. Looked up from germline, CDR1 is DFQATT and CDR2 is SNEGSKA (reference sequence). V was clipped by 5 bases and J by 2 bases; unmatched bases: 12. This CDR3 reads CSAWKGVAGANTGELFF. The CDR3 DNA follows: TGCAGTGCTTGGAAAGGAGTAGCGGGGGCAAACACCGGGGAGCTGTTTTTT.

This clonotype occurred a few times. The rearrangement uses TRBV4-1 and TRBJ1-4; D is unclear. This CDR3 contains 16 residues. CDR1 and CDR2 (germline): MGHRA, YSYEKL. Trimming took off 3 bases at V and 3 bases at J, with 14 bases between the two ends. The CDR3 bases are TGCGCCAGCAGCCATGAAGGAGGCACGGCTAATGAAAAACTGTTTTTT. It translates to CASSHEGGTANEKLFF.

There are a few counts of this clonotype. V usage is TRBV12-3 or TRBV12-4 and J usage is TRBJ2-7; D tentatively fits TRBD1 or TRBD2 (5 bases each). V dropped 4 bases and J dropped 2 bases, with 9 bases sitting between them. This CDR3 has 13 residues. The CDR3 is CASSWMGPYEQYF. DNA of the CDR3: TGTGCCAGCAGTTGGATGGGACCCTACGAGCAGTACTTC.

This sequence joins TRBV7-9 and TRBJ1-2; D call uncertain. The V end lost 1 base, the J end lost 3 bases, and 12 bases lay between the germline ends. Germline V gene sequence: CDR1 SEHNR, CDR2 FQNEAQ (reference sequence). This CDR3 spans 15 amino acids. The CDR3 region is CASSLVIGTDYGYTF. The CDR3, as DNA: TGTGCCAGCAGCTTAGTAATAGGCACCGACTATGGCTACACCTTC.

The V gene is TRBV20-1, the J gene TRBJ2-1, with 9 bases that match TRBD2. Looked up from germline, CDR1 is DFQATT and CDR2 is SNEGSKA (reference sequence). After removal of 1 base from V and 8 bases from J, the junction contained 9 bases not matched to a gene. The length of the CDR3 is 15 residues. The CDR3 here is CSARARGGSLDEQFF. The CDR3 DNA sequence: TGCAGTGCTAGAGCGCGGGGGGGAAGTCTGGATGAGCAGTTCTTC.